One and the same sample provided the 14 T cell receptor beta chains below, sequenced in a study of T cell responses to AZD1222 COVID-19 vaccine. Sequenced by immunoSEQ multiplex PCR; TCRdb stores in-frame clones only, minus some. The table lists some 150,000 clones, about 91% of them singletons, with approximately 2.3% in the top ten. This sample comprised peripheral blood, obtained on day 0 of AZD1222 vaccination. The receptors originated from an adult in good health.

The CDR3 DNA follows: TGCACCAGTGGACCCGGACTAGGCCTTTTCCAAGAGACCCAGTACTTC. Translating it yields CTSGPGLGLFQETQYF. The chain recombines TRBV1 with TRBJ2-5; TRBD2, as called in the table, went unchecked against the DNA. TRBV1 is noted as a pseudogene. This CDR3 has 16 residues.

The chain couples TRBV30 to TRBJ1-6, with a tentative D call TRBD1 (6 bases). Trimming removed 3 bases at V and 10 bases at J, with 16 bases between. Germline CDR1 is GTSNPN and CDR2 is SVGIG (reference sequence). CDR3 size: 14 residues. The CDR3 nucleotides are TGTGCCTGGAGCCAGGGGCGGTCGGACTCACCCCTCCACTTT. As protein: CAWSQGRSDSPLHF.

Notes on this clone: Other DNA sequences from this sample encode an identical CDR3 as well. The chain has TRBV20-1 and TRBJ2-3; D remains unclear. Per the germline V gene, CDR1 is DFQATT and CDR2 is SNEGSKA (reference sequence). Trimming took off 6 bases at V and 3 bases at J, with 7 bases between the two ends. This CDR3 is built from 11 residues. CDR3 residues: CSALLTDTQYF. The CDR3 DNA follows: TGCAGTGCCCTCCTGACAGATACGCAGTATTTT.

The chain is built from TRBV14 and TRBJ1-1, with a weak D call TRBD1 (6 bases). The CDR3 spans 16 residues. V lost 1 base to trimming and J lost 4 bases, with 16 bases between them. From germline, CDR1 is SGHDN and CDR2 FVKESK. As DNA, the CDR3 is TGTGCCAGCAGCCAAGTCAGTAGGGGGGGGAGCACTGAAGCTTTCTTT. This codes for CASSQVSRGGSTEAFF.

The chain is built from TRBV30 and TRBJ1-4, with D tentatively TRBD1 (5 bases). This CDR3 has 18 amino acids. Between the trimmed V and J ends, which lost 3 bases and 0 bases, there was a span of 20 bases. CDR1 is GTSNPN and CDR2 is SVGIG in the germline V gene (reference sequence). CDR3 protein: CAWSAWSGQGTTNEKLFF. For the CDR3, the DNA is TGTGCCTGGAGCGCTTGGTCCGGCCAGGGAACAACTAATGAAAAACTGTTTTTT.

This chain joins TRBV24-1 and TRBJ1-5, with no clear D. V lost 5 bases and J lost 3, with 4 bases in between. The CDR3 consists of 12 residues. Looked up from germline, CDR1 is KGHDR and CDR2 is SFDVKD. CDR3 residues: CATSVDNQPQHF. In DNA form, the CDR3 reads TGTGCCACCAGTGTTGACAATCAGCCCCAGCATTTT.

CDR3 nucleotides: TGTGCCAGCAGCGTAGAACAGGGCGGAAATTCACCCCTCCACTTT. Its translation: CASSVEQGGNSPLHF. The V call is TRBV9, the J call TRBJ1-6; D may be TRBD1 (6 bases). Germline loops: CDR1 SGDLS, CDR2 YYNGEE. Trimming stripped 0 bases from V and 7 bases from J, with 11 bases between. The CDR3 is made up of 15 amino acids.

V is TRBV6-6 and J is TRBJ1-2, with 9 bases that match TRBD1. V lost 4 bases and J lost 8; bases outside the gene matches: 5. CDR1 and CDR2 (germline): MNHNY, SVGAGI (reference sequence). CDR3 length equals 13 residues. The CDR3 sequence: CASSSGTGSGYTF. The CDR3 nucleotides read TGTGCCAGCAGTTCCGGGACAGGGAGCGGCTACACCTTC.

CDR3 region: CASTFYQPGLAGVTYEQYF. DNA of the CDR3: TGTGCCAGCACCTTTTATCAACCCGGACTAGCGGGAGTTACCTACGAGCAGTACTTC. The J gene is TRBJ2-7, the V gene TRBV27, with 13 positions matching TRBD2. There are 19 residues in the CDR3. With 7 bases clipped from V and 2 bases from J, the junction kept 17 bases outside the gene matches. The germline gives CDR1 MNHEY, CDR2 SMNVEV (reference sequence).

The chain recombines TRBV7-3 with TRBJ2-7; TRBD2 aligns across 7 bases. The germline V gene encodes CDR1 SGHTA and CDR2 FQGTGA. Germline trimming cut 5 bases from V and 3 bases from J; bases unmatched to any gene: 7. The CDR3 sequence is 14 residues long. CDR3 protein: CASSASGTGYEQYF. The CDR3 region has the DNA TGTGCCAGCAGCGCGAGCGGGACCGGCTACGAGCAGTACTTC. The complete variable domain, with remaining parts taken from reference TRBV7-3 and TRBJ2-7, reads GAGVSQTPSNKVTEKGKYVELRCDPISGHTALYWYRQSLGQGPEFLIYFQGTGAADDSGLPNDRFFAVRPEGSVSTLKIQRTERGDSAVYLCASSASGTGYEQYFGPGTRLTVT.

V gene TRBV14 combines with J gene TRBJ1-2; TRBD1 might be the D (6 bases). This CDR3 has 14 residues. CDR1 and CDR2 (germline): SGHDN, FVKESK. V lost 4 bases to trimming and J lost 4 bases, with 13 bases between them. The CDR3 reads CASSRADRPYGYTF. In nucleotides, the CDR3 is TGTGCCAGCAGCCGCGCCGACAGGCCCTATGGCTACACCTTC.

The chain is built from TRBV21-1 and TRBJ2-7; the DNA was not used to check the table's D call, TRBD1. TRBV21-1 is marked as a pseudogene. This CDR3 contains 14 residues. Here the CDR3 DNA reads TGTGCCAGCAGGGACAGGCCACCTTCCTACGAGCAGTACTTC. Translation gives CASRDRPPSYEQYF.

This clone has just one count. The chain carries TRBV21-1 and TRBJ2-3; the table calls TRBD1, which could not be checked here. TRBV21-1 is a pseudogene segment. The CDR3 sequence is 13 residues long. The CDR3 spells CASEGQGTDTQYF. CDR3 sequence (DNA): TGTGCCAGCGAGGGACAGGGCACAGATACGCAGTATTTT.

The rearrangement joins TRBV25-1 to TRBJ1-5; TRBD1 might be the D (6 bases). CDR3 length: 15 amino acids. CDR1 and CDR2 (germline): MGHDK, SYGVNS. V gave up 4 bases and J gave up 7 bases, with 17 bases separating them. CDR3 DNA sequence: TGTGCCAGCAGTGCGACACAGGGTTTGTACCAGCCCCAGCATTTT. Its protein product is CASSATQGLYQPQHF.